The rows below give T cell receptor beta chains drawn from one sample of a study of blood T cell repertoires in COVID-19. Measured with immunoSEQ multiplex PCR; TCRdb has only the in-frame clones, and not every one. The sample lists over 200,000 clones; 75% to 90% were seen once. Input material: peripheral blood. The source is a human donor in a cohort sampled during active COVID-19. Each CDR3 is given with its conserved first and last residue.

TRBJ2-7	TRBV4-3	CASSQLGQGTSEQYF
TRBJ2-7	TRBV5-6	CASSSGQGEQYF
TRBJ2-7	TRBV28	CASSLSVGRREQYF
TRBJ2-7	TRBV7-9	CASSSLSSYEQYF
TRBJ2-7	TRBV24-1	CATSPRGGRDYEQYF
TRBJ2-7	TRBV4-2	CASSQDQREGYEQYF
TRBJ2-1	TRBV2	CASAGGYNEQFF
TRBJ1-3	TRBV30	CAWSVVGGSRNTIYF
TRBJ1-1	TRBV7-8	CASSLKVGTEAFF
TRBJ2-5	TRBV18	CASSPWVAGETQYF
TRBJ1-3	TRBV19	CASSVQGSSGNTIYF
TRBJ2-7	TRBV2	CASSGRLEDEQYF
TRBJ2-7	TRBV30	CAWDPGQSSYEQYF
TRBJ1-3	TRBV25-1	CASSDLAAGRTSGNTIYF
TRBJ2-6	TRBV15	CATSRDHRGAKGANVLTF
TRBJ2-7	TRBV27	CASRSGGGIDEQYF
TRBJ2-4	TRBV7-2	CASSLVGTADIQYF
TRBJ2-7	TRBV6-5	CASSYSSRLYEQYF
TRBJ2-7	TRBV19	CASSTTGISYEQYF
TRBJ2-7	TRBV19	CASSKQGNGGEQYF
TRBJ1-1	TRBV10-3	CAIRWARDDTEAFF
TRBJ2-7	TRBV28	CASSSPGLAGFYEQYF